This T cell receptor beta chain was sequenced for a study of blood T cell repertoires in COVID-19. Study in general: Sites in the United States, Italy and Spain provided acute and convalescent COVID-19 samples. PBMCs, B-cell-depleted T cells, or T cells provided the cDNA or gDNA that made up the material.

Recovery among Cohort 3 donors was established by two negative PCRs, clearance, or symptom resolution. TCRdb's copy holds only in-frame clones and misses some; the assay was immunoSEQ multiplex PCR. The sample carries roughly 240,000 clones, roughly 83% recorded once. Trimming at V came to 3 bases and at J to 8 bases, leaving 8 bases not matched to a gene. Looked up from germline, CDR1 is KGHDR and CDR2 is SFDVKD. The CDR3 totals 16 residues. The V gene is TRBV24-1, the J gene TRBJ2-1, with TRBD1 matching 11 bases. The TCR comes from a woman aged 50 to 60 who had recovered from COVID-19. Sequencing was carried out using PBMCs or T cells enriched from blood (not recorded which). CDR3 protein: CATSDTRDRGTDEQFF. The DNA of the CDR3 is TGTGCCACCAGTGATACCCGGGACAGGGGGACGGATGAGCAGTTCTTC.